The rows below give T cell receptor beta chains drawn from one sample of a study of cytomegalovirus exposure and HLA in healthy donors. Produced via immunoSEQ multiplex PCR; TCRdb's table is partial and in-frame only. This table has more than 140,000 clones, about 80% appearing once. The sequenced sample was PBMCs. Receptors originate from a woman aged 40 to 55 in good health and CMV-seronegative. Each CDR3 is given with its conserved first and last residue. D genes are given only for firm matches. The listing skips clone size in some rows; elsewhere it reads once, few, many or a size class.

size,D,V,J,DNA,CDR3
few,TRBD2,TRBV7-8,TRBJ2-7,TGTGCCAGCAGCTTAGGAGCGGGACTAGCCTACGAGCAGTACTTC,CASSLGAGLAYEQYF
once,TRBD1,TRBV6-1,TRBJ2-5,TGTGCCACGAATGGACAGGGGGATCCCCAAGAGACCCAGTACTTC,CATNGQGDPQETQYF
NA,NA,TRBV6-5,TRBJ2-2,TGTGCCAGCAGTATCCTGACAGGCACCGGGGAGCTGTTTTTT,CASSILTGTGELFF
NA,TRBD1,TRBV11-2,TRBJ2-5,TGTGCCAGCAGCTCGCATTATGCAGCCCCCGGGACAGTAGAGACCCAGTACTTC,CASSSHYAAPGTVETQYF
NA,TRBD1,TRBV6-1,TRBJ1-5,TGTGCCAGCACACGACAGGGGGCCAGCAATCAGCCCCAGCATTTT,CASTRQGASNQPQHF
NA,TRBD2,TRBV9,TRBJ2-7,TGTGCCAGCAGCGTCCAGGGGTCAGCCGGGACTAGCGGTTCCTACGAGCAGTACTTC,CASSVQGSAGTSGSYEQYF
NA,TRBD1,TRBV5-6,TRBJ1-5,TGTGCCAGCAGCTTGTTTGGACAGGGTAAGGGGCCCCAGCATTTT,CASSLFGQGKGPQHF
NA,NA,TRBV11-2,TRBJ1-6,TGTGCCAGCAGCTACGGGCTTCGGGAGGGTTCACCCCTCCACTTT,CASSYGLREGSPLHF
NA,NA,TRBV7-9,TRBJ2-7,TGTGCCAGCAGCTTAGAACGCGGTTACCCCACTCCCTACGAGCAGTACTTC,CASSLERGYPTPYEQYF
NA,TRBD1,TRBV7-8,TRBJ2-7,TGTGCCAGCAGCTTCAGACGGGACAGAGCCTACGAGCAGTACTTC,CASSFRRDRAYEQYF
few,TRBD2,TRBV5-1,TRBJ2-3,TGCGCCAGCAGCTTGCGGGAGGGGAATACGCAGTATTTT,CASSLREGNTQYF
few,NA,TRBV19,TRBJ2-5,TGTGCCAGTCTGAGCGCACAAGAGACCCAGTACTTC,CASLSAQETQYF
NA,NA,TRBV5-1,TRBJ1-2,TGCGCCAGCAAATCCCAGGCAAGGGGGTATGGCTACACCTTC,CASKSQARGYGYTF
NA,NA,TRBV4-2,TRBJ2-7,TGTGCCAGCAGCCACCCTTTAGGGGGAGGAGCGGGGGAGCAGTACTTC,CASSHPLGGGAGEQYF
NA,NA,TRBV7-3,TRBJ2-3,TGTGCCAGCAGCTTAACAGGACTGAACAACCCGAATACGCAGTATTTT,CASSLTGLNNPNTQYF
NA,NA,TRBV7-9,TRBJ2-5,TGTGCCAGCAGCTTATTGACTAGCCAAGAGACCCAGTACTTC,CASSLLTSQETQYF
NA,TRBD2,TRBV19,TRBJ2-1,TGTGCCAGTAGTATAATGACTAGCGGGATTTTTAATGAGCAGTTCTTC,CASSIMTSGIFNEQFF
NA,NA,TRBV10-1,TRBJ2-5,TGCGCCAGCAGTCACCGACAGTCCCAAGAGACCCAGTACTTC,CASSHRQSQETQYF
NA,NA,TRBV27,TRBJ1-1,TGTGCCAGCAGTTTTACGCCCAGGGTCGAAGCTTTCTTT,CASSFTPRVEAFF
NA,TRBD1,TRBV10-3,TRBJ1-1,TGTGCCATCAGCGAGACAGGGCTCACTGAAGCTTTCTTT,CAISETGLTEAFF
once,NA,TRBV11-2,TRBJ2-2,TGTGCCAGCAGCTTGGCTGGCAGGGCGAACACCGGGGAGCTGTTTTTT,CASSLAGRANTGELFF